This T cell receptor (beta chain) was sequenced in a study of control samples from healthy donors and cancer patients. Sequencing was performed with immunoSEQ multiplex PCR; in TCRdb, only in-frame clones are kept and a portion is missing. This table holds approximately 120,000 clones, roughly 87% found once. This clone was observed a single time. The CDR3 length is 14 residues. The V end was cut by 5 bases, the J end by 2 bases, with 11 bases between. Germline lookup yields CDR1 KGHDR and CDR2 SFDVKD. This TCR derives from a man aged 18-30 years in good health. The rearrangement links TRBV24-1 to TRBJ1-1; tentative D call: TRBD1 (5 bases). Sequenced sample: blood. This CDR3 is CATSGAGRNTEAFF. Written as DNA, the CDR3 is TGTGCCACCAGTGGGGCAGGGAGAAACACTGAAGCTTTCTTT.